The clone carrying this T cell receptor (beta chain) was seen ten or more times. Its antigen is currently unknown. These data come from a study of T cells in Graves' hyperthyroidism and ophthalmopathy. For Graves' hyperthyroidism to be stable, ophthalmopathy could not progress within 18 months. Pregnant or lactating patients were excluded, as were those with uncontrolled infection or other autoimmune disease. The CDR3 consists of 13 residues. Germline loops: CDR1 DFQATT, CDR2 SNEGSKA (reference sequence). The V gene end was trimmed by 2 bases and the J gene end by 6 bases; junction bases not matched to a gene: 3. General study findings and limits: A model of 13 V-J pairs discriminated ophthalmopathy from stable hyperthyroidism.

Amplification of TCR beta CDR3 regions was performed using RNA transcripts as template. The primer set for the first-round RT-PCR of the TCR CDR3 was HTBI. One entry per CDR3 protein, called by TCRdb with MiXCR from the multiplex PCR reads. The table includes about 110,000 distinct CDR3 sequences, more than 15% detected once. The sequence came from a woman aged 45-65 years with Graves' hyperthyroidism. What was sequenced was blood. The rearrangement links TRBV20-1 to TRBJ1-5; 8 nucleotides agree with TRBD1. The CDR3 here is CSARQGALQPQHF. Written as DNA, the CDR3 is TGCAGTGCTAGACAGGGGGCTCTTCAGCCCCAGCATTTT.